A single T cell receptor (beta chain) is shown here with its context. Its target is unknown. The data are from a study of CD8+ T cells in alopecia areata. Across the whole study: Patients in the treated group were given tofacitinib by mouth, 5 to 10 mg twice a day.

Germline V gives CDR1 MNHEY, CDR2 SMNVEV (reference sequence). Deletions cut 0 bases from V and 5 bases from J, with 8 bases between. This CDR3 region has 14 residues. Extraction of RNA preceded its reverse transcription into cDNA, which served as the sequencing template. Sequenced by immunoSEQ multiplex PCR; TCRdb stores in-frame clones only, minus some. The sample has about 150,000 clones, around 87% seen once. Study findings and constraints: The study found TCR sharing across patients less clear than in mice, possibly for HLA reasons.

Obtained from alopecia areata patients were lesional scalp punch biopsies along with peripheral blood. The sequencing used CD8+ T cells sorted from blood, collected at week 0. The rearrangement uses TRBV27 and TRBJ1-5; D remains unclear. The receptor was derived from a human donor with alopecia areata. The CDR3: CASSLSGSDQPQHF. The CDR3 DNA follows: TGTGCCAGCAGTTTATCGGGCAGCGATCAGCCCCAGCATTTT.